This T cell receptor (beta chain) comes out of a study of beta chain features in type 1 diabetes. Study-wide results and limits: Significant though moderate, a shortening of TCRB CDR3s appeared in all four CD4+ subsets of Type 1 diabetes patients. Individuals with type 1 diabetes displayed fewer insertions and more deletions at VDJ junctions. High TCR expression in some cells could lead to their over-representation in cDNA sequencing.

Trimming took off 8 bases at V and 5 bases at J, with 17 bases between the two ends. The CDR3 runs 14 residues. Germline assignment: CDR1 MNHEY and CDR2 SVGAGI. TCRB transcripts that were expressed got sequenced, as all of the isolated RNA had been reverse transcribed. TCRdb's table, derived via immunoSEQ multiplex PCR, lists solely in-frame clones and lacks some. The top ten hold over 0.95% of the sample, which has over 300,000 clones, around 9.7% seen once. It was via CD45RO/CCR7/CD25/CD127/CD95/CD27 that CD4+ naive, central memory, regulatory and stem cell-like memory cells were sorted. Comment on this clone: No antigen is known for it.

Sequencing input: central memory CD4+ T cells from blood. This clonotype originated in a man under 40 with type 1 diabetes. The V call is TRBV6-5, the J call TRBJ2-3; perhaps D is TRBD1 or TRBD2 (5 bases each). CDR3 DNA: TGTGCCAGCTCCCGGGACCTACGACAAGATACGCAGTATTTT. Its protein product is CASSRDLRQDTQYF.